The 21 T cell receptor beta chains below come from one sample, sequenced in a study of blood T cell repertoires in COVID-19. Assay used: immunoSEQ multiplex PCR; TCRdb lists only in-frame clones, some missing. The profile shows approximately 200,000 clones, around 91% of them singletons. The specimen was PBMCs or T cells enriched from blood (not recorded which). All receptors come from a woman younger than 35 in a cohort exposed to, infected with or recovered from COVID-19 (not recorded which).

This rearrangement joins TRBV27 to TRBJ2-7; D remains ambiguous. CDR1 and CDR2 (germline): MNHEY, SMNVEV (reference sequence). Between the trimmed V and J ends, which lost 4 bases and 4 bases, there was a span of 11 bases. This CDR3 contains 13 residues. The CDR3 nucleotides read TGTGCCAGCAGTTCTCCCTTCGGGTACGAGCAGTACTTC. This sequence encodes CASSSPFGYEQYF.

This chain uses TRBV7-3 with TRBJ2-2; TRBD2 is a possible D gene (6 bases). The CDR3 runs 15 residues. V was clipped by 5 bases and J by 5 bases, with 15 bases between them. The germline V gene has CDR1 SGHTA and CDR2 FQGTGA. The CDR3 spells CASSPLGGRTGELFF. In nucleotides, the CDR3 is TGTGCCAGCAGCCCTCTCGGGGGAAGAACCGGGGAGCTGTTTTTT. The variable domain in full, completed from reference TRBV7-3 and TRBJ2-2, reads GAGVSQTPSNKVTEKGKYVELRCDPISGHTALYWYRQSLGQGPEFLIYFQGTGAADDSGLPNDRFFAVRPEGSVSTLKIQRTERGDSAVYLCASSPLGGRTGELFFGEGSRLTVL.

The genes are TRBV5-5 and TRBJ2-7; 7 nucleotides match TRBD1. After removal of 3 bases from V and 3 bases from J, the junction contained 9 bases not matched to a gene. The CDR3 has 15 amino acids. CDR1 SGHKS and CDR2 YYEKEE come from the germline V gene (reference sequence). This CDR3 is CASSSRGQRLYEQYF. In DNA form, the CDR3 reads TGTGCCAGCAGCTCCCGGGGACAGAGACTCTACGAGCAGTACTTC.

This chain links TRBV14 with TRBJ1-2; D perhaps matches TRBD1 (5 bases). Germline V gene sequence: CDR1 SGHDN, CDR2 FVKESK. The CDR3 is 17 residues long. Deletions cut 0 bases from V and 4 bases from J, with 18 bases between. The CDR3 nucleotides are TGTGCCAGCAGCCAAGATCCCGGCTTGGCAGGGTCCTATGGCTACACCTTC. It translates to CASSQDPGLAGSYGYTF. Supplemented by reference TRBV14 and TRBJ1-2, the full variable domain reads EAGVTQFPSHSVIEKGQTVTLRCDPISGHDNLYWYRRVMGKEIKFLLHFVKESKQDESGMPNNRFLAERTGGTYSTLKVQPAELEDSGVYFCASSQDPGLAGSYGYTFGSGTRLTVV.

The genes are TRBV19 and TRBJ2-2, with a tentative D call TRBD2 (6 bases). This CDR3 is 13 amino acids long. V was trimmed by 3 bases and J by 5 bases, leaving 7 bases between them. In germline, CDR1 is LNHDA, CDR2 SQIVND (reference sequence). The CDR3 region is CASSIRGTGELFF. The CDR3 nucleotides read TGTGCCAGTAGTATTCGGGGGACCGGGGAGCTGTTTTTT.

The chain uses TRBV3-1 (or the pseudogene TRBV3-2) and TRBJ1-5; possibly TRBD1 for D (5 bases). CDR3 size: 17 residues. Germline V lookup: CDR1 LGHDT, CDR2 YNNKEL (reference sequence). Trimming took 1 base from V and 4 from J, leaving 17 bases between them. Written as DNA, the CDR3 is TGTGCCAGCAGCCAAGGCGACAGAAACTTACCGAATCAGCCCCAGCATTTT. Residues: CASSQGDRNLPNQPQHF.

The chain joins TRBV19 to TRBJ1-1, with D uncertain. Germline V gives CDR1 LNHDA, CDR2 SQIVND (reference sequence). Trimming removed 7 bases from V and 4 bases from J, with 13 bases in between. There are 13 residues in the CDR3. CDR3 region: CASTLWEGTEAFF. CDR3 nucleotides: TGTGCCAGTACTCTTTGGGAGGGCACTGAAGCTTTCTTT.

The chain employs TRBV5-1 and TRBJ2-5; 8 bases map to TRBD1. J was trimmed by 4 bases and V by 6 bases; bases with no gene match: 5. CDR3 length: 13 amino acids. Germline V gives CDR1 SGHRS, CDR2 YFSETQ. CDR3 residues: CASTLDRAETQYF. The CDR3 DNA reads TGCGCCAGCACCCTGGACAGGGCAGAGACCCAGTACTTC.

The CDR3 DNA is TGTGCCAGTGGGACTAGCGGGGGGGCCGGCTTGAGTGAGCAGTTCTTC. Its protein product is CASGTSGGAGLSEQFF. The chain couples TRBV19 to TRBJ2-1; 16 positions agree with TRBD2. Germline V gene data show CDR1 as LNHDA and CDR2 as SQIVND (reference sequence). This CDR3 spans 16 amino acids. J lost 9 bases, V lost 8 bases, and 10 bases had no gene match.

V usage is TRBV3-1 (or the pseudogene TRBV3-2) and J usage is TRBJ1-6; TRBD1 agrees at 11 bases. Germline CDR1 reads LGHDT; CDR2 reads YNNKEL (reference sequence). This CDR3 has 14 amino acids. V trimming: 3 bases; J trimming: 10 bases; junction bases outside the gene matches: 2. In DNA form, the CDR3 reads TGTGCCAGCAGCCAGGGGACAGGGGGATCACCCCTCCACTTT. This gives the protein CASSQGTGGSPLHF.

The gene calls are TRBV15 and TRBJ2-2; a possible D gene is TRBD2 (6 bases). The germline gives CDR1 LNHNV, CDR2 YYDKDF (reference sequence). The CDR3 covers 15 residues. V lost 1 base, J lost 7 bases, and 13 bases lay in between. In DNA, the CDR3 is TGTGCCACCAGCAGAGTACAGGAGGGCGGCGGGGAGCTGTTTTTT. It encodes CATSRVQEGGGELFF.

The V call is TRBV14, the J call TRBJ1-1, with 7 bases fitting TRBD1. The trim removed 3 bases at V and 4 bases at J, leaving 11 bases unmatched. This CDR3 is built from 16 residues. In germline, CDR1 is SGHDN, CDR2 FVKESK. In nucleotides, the CDR3 is TGTGCCAGCAGCCAGAAGACAGGGTGGGAAAGCACTGAAGCTTTCTTT. It specifies CASSQKTGWESTEAFF. Drawing the rest from reference TRBV14 and TRBJ1-1, the complete variable domain is EAGVTQFPSHSVIEKGQTVTLRCDPISGHDNLYWYRRVMGKEIKFLLHFVKESKQDESGMPNNRFLAERTGGTYSTLKVQPAELEDSGVYFCASSQKTGWESTEAFFGQGTRLTVV.

The chain uses TRBV19 and TRBJ1-1; D is unresolved. The CDR3 runs to 13 residues. Germline loops: CDR1 LNHDA, CDR2 SQIVND (reference sequence). Trimming stripped 3 bases from V and 6 bases from J, with 11 bases between. The DNA of the CDR3 is TGTGCCAGTAGTATCGGGTTTTTCGCTGAAGCTTTCTTT. This encodes CASSIGFFAEAFF.

This chain uses TRBV6-5 with TRBJ2-7, with TRBD2 identical over 7 bases. The CDR3 is 15 residues long. V was clipped by 6 bases and J by 0 bases; unmatched bases: 8. CDR1 MNHEY and CDR2 SVGAGI come from the germline V gene. The CDR3 spells CASSYTGGSSYEQYF. The CDR3 DNA follows: TGTGCCAGCAGCTACACCGGGGGGAGCTCCTACGAGCAGTACTTC.

This clone occurred a few times. The same CDR3 also results from other DNA sequences found in this sample. This chain connects TRBV29-1 to TRBJ1-4; D is undetermined. CDR1 is SQVTM, CDR2 ANQGSEA, per germline. Trimming took 3 bases from V and 7 from J, leaving 9 bases between them. The CDR3 runs to 12 residues. This chain's CDR3 is CSVEREGEKLFF. CDR3 DNA: TGCAGCGTTGAGCGGGAGGGTGAAAAACTGTTTTTT.

The genes are TRBV4-2 and TRBJ2-7; no clear D gene. This CDR3 comprises 14 residues. Germline CDR1 LGHNA, CDR2 YNFKEQ. With 4 bases removed from V and 1 base from J, the gap between germline ends came to 11 bases. CDR3 DNA sequence: TGTGCCAGCAGCCCCGGCGGTGGGTCCTACGAGCAGTACTTC. Its protein product is CASSPGGGSYEQYF.

The chain links TRBV5-1 to TRBJ2-5, with D possibly TRBD1 on 5 matching bases. V lost 4 bases to trimming and J lost 3 bases, with 10 bases between them. CDR1 is SGHRS, CDR2 YFSETQ, per germline. The CDR3 is 13 residues long. DNA of the CDR3: TGCGCCAGCAGCCTTGGGGCTAAAGAGACCCAGTACTTC. Translation: CASSLGAKETQYF. The full variable domain, its missing parts supplied by reference TRBV5-1 and TRBJ2-5, is KAGVTQTPRYLIKTRGQQVTLSCSPISGHRSVSWYQQTPGQGLQFLFEYFSETQRNKGNFPGRFSGRQFSNSRSEMNVSTLELGDSALYLCASSLGAKETQYFGPGTRLLVL.

V usage is TRBV5-4 and J usage is TRBJ1-2, with D perhaps TRBD1 (5 bases). The length of the CDR3 is 13 residues. With 4 bases removed from V and 8 bases from J, the gap between germline ends came to 15 bases. Per the germline V gene, CDR1 is SGHNT and CDR2 is YYREEE (reference sequence). CDR3: CASSPWGEGGYTF. CDR3 in DNA: TGTGCCAGCAGCCCCTGGGGGGAGGGGGGCTACACCTTC. The whole variable domain, remainder taken from reference TRBV5-4 and TRBJ1-2, is ETGVTQSPTHLIKTRGQQVTLRCSSQSGHNTVSWYQQALGQGPQFIFQYYREEENGRGNFPPRFSGLQFPNYSSELNVNALELDDSALYLCASSPWGEGGYTFGSGTRLTVV.

The chain recombines TRBV6-5 with TRBJ2-5; 11 bases map to TRBD2. Germline V CDR1 and CDR2: MNHEY, SVGAGI. V shed 6 bases and J 0 bases; nucleotides not matched to a gene: 3. The CDR3 totals 15 residues. CDR3 loop: CASSPGLADQETQYF. In nucleotides, the CDR3 is TGTGCCAGCAGCCCGGGACTAGCGGACCAAGAGACCCAGTACTTC.

The chain has TRBV11-2 and TRBJ1-6; 7 bases map to TRBD1. CDR3 length: 15 residues. V lost 7 bases to trimming and J lost 5 bases; unmatched junction nucleotides: 8. CDR1 and CDR2 (germline): SGHAT, FQNNGV. CDR3 sequence reads: CASTAGGLHNSPLHF. The CDR3 bases are TGTGCCAGCACCGCAGGGGGGCTGCATAATTCACCCCTCCACTTT.

This chain uses TRBV9 with TRBJ2-1; 7 nucleotides align to TRBD1. CDR3 length: 15 residues. Germline trimming cut 0 bases from V and 3 bases from J; bases unmatched to any gene: 3. The germline gives CDR1 SGDLS, CDR2 YYNGEE. CDR3 protein: CASSVDRGIYNEQFF. The CDR3, as DNA: TGTGCCAGCAGCGTAGACAGGGGAATCTACAATGAGCAGTTCTTC.